What follows describes a single T cell receptor (beta chain). Its target is not known. This record comes from a study of cytomegalovirus exposure and HLA in healthy donors. The PCR employed 60 Vbeta primers together with 13 Jbeta primers. The assay was immunoSEQ multiplex PCR, and TCRdb's table has in-frame clones only and misses some. The table records some 130,000 clones, about 74% of them present only once. Overall study findings and caveats: Links to common viral pathogens appeared, in a later analysis, for several of the most significant clusters. It was reported that TCR beta sequences correctly inferred the HLA-A and HLA-B alleles for most subjects. One later analysis reportedly identified an Asian-associated ancestry cluster that showed fewer N-insertions than the approximately 700-donor mean.

The CDR3 spans 14 residues. Germline CDR1 reads ENHRY; CDR2 reads SYGVKD. The V gene lost 5 bases and the J gene lost 4 bases, with 15 bases spanning the gap. Sequencing input: PBMCs. The chain employs TRBV10-3 and TRBJ2-7, with D maybe TRBD2 (6 bases). This sequence was found in a man aged 40-50 years in good health and CMV-seronegative. CDR3 sequence reads: CAISLGTGEYEQYF. As DNA, the CDR3 is TGTGCCATCAGTCTCGGGACGGGGGAGTACGAGCAGTACTTC.